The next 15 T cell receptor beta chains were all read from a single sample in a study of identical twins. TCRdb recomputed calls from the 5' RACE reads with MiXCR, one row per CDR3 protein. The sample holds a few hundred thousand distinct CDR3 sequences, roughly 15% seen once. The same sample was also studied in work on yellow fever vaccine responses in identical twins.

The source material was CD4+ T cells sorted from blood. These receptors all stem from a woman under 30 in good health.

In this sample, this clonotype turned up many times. The CDR3 protein is CASSLPDRRNEQFF. CDR3 nucleotide sequence: TGTGCCAGCAGTCTCCCGGACAGGCGTAATGAGCAGTTCTTC. The chain is built from TRBV25-1 and TRBJ2-1; 7 bases map to TRBD1. The CDR3 is 14 amino acids. Germline lookup yields CDR1 MGHDK and CDR2 SYGVNS. J lost 7 bases, V lost 5 bases, and 8 bases had no gene match.

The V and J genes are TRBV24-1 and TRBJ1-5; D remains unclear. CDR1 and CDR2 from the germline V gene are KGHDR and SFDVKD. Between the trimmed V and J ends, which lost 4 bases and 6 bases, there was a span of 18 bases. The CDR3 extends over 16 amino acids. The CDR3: CATSDPDRAVGQPQHF. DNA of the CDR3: TGTGCCACCAGTGACCCCGACCGGGCGGTTGGTCAGCCCCAGCATTTT.

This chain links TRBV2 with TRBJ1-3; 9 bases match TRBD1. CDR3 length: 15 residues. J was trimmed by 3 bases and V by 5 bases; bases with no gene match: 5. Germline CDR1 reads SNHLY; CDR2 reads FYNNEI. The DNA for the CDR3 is TGTGCCAGCAGTCCACAGGGGGCGATTGGAAACACCATATATTTT. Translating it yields CASSPQGAIGNTIYF.

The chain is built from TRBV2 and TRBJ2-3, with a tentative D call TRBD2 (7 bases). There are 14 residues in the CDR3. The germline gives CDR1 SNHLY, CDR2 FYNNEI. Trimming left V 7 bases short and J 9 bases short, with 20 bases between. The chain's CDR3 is CASNSPGGGATQYF. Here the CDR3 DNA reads TGTGCCAGCAACTCCCCAGGCGGGGGCGCGACGCAGTATTTT.

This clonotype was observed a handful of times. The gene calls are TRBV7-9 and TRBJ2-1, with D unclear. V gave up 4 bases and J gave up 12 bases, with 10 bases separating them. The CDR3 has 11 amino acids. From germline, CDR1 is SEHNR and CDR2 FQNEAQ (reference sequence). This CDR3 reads CASSSVLRQFF. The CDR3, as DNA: TGTGCCAGCAGCTCGGTGCTCAGGCAGTTCTTC.

The CDR3 spells CASSIQGIEAFF. The CDR3 DNA reads as TGTGCCAGTAGTATCCAGGGGATTGAAGCTTTCTTT. This rearrangement joins TRBV19 to TRBJ1-1; tentative D call: TRBD1 (6 bases). Between the trimmed V and J ends, which lost 3 bases and 7 bases, there was a span of 9 bases. Germline V gene data show CDR1 as LNHDA and CDR2 as SQIVND (reference sequence). The CDR3 is 12 residues long.

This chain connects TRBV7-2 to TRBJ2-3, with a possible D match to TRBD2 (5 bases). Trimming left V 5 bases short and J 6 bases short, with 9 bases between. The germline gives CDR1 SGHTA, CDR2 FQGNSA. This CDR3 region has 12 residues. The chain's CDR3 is CASSPSWDTQYF. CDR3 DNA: TGTGCCAGCAGCCCTAGCTGGGATACGCAGTATTTT.

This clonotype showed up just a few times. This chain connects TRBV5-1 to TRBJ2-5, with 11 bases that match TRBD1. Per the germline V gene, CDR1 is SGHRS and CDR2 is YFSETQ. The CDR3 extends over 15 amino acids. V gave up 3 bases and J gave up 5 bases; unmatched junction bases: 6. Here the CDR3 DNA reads TGCGCCAGCAGCTCGGGACAGGGGGTTGTTGAGACCCAGTACTTC. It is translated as CASSSGQGVVETQYF.

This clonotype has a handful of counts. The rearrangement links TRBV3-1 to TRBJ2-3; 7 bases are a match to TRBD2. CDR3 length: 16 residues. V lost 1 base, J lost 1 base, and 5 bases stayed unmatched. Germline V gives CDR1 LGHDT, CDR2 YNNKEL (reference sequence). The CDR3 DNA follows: TGTGCCAGCAGCCAAGCCGGGAGGAGACGCACAGATACGCAGTATTTT. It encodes CASSQAGRRRTDTQYF.

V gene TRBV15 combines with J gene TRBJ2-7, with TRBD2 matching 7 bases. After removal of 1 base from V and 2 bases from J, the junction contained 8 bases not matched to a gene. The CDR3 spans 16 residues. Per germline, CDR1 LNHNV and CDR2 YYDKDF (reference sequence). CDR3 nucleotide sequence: TGTGCCACCAGCAGAGGAGGGACTAAAGTGCCCTACGAGCAGTACTTC. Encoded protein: CATSRGGTKVPYEQYF.

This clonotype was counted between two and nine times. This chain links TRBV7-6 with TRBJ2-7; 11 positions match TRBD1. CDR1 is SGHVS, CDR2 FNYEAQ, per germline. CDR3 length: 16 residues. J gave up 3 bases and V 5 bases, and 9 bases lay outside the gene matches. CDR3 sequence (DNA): TGTGCCAGCAGCAAATTCACCGGGACAGGGGGCTACGAGCAGTACTTC. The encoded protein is CASSKFTGTGGYEQYF.

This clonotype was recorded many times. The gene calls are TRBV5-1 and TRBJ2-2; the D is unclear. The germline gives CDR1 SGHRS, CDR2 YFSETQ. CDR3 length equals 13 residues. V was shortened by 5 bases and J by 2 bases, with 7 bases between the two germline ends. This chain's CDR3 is CASSTDNTGELFF. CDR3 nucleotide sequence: TGCGCCAGCAGTACTGATAACACCGGGGAGCTGTTTTTT.

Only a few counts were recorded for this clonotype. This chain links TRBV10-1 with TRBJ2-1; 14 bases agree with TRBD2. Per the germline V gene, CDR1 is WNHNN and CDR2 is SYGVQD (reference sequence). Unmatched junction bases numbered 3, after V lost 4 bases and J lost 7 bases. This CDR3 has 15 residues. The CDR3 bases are TGCGCCAGCAGTGGGGGGACTAGCGGGAGAAATGAGCAGTTCTTC. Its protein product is CASSGGTSGRNEQFF.

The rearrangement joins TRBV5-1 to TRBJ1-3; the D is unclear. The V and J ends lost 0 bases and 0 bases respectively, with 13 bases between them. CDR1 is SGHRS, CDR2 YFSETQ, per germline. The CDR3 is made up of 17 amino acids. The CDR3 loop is CASSLEPQSDSGNTIYF. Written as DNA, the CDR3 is TGCGCCAGCAGCTTGGAACCCCAGAGCGACTCTGGAAACACCATATATTTT.

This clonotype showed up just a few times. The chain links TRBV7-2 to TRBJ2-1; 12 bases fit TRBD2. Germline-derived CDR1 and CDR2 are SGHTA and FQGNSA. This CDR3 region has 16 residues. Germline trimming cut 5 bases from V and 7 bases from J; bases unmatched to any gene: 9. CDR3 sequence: CASSPETSGRGNEQFF. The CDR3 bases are TGTGCCAGCAGCCCGGAGACTAGCGGGAGAGGGAATGAGCAGTTCTTC.